The TCR beta chain described here comes from a study of CD8 T cells in ankylosing spondylitis. Notes on the study in general: Seven to nine highly homologous variants made up a TCR beta motif that seemed to typify ankylosing spondylitis blood.

This clonotype was detected a few times. Antigen: not known. MiXCR, run by TCRdb on the 5' RACE reads, gives a single entry per CDR3 protein. This table holds 750,000 to 850,000 distinct CDR3 sequences, about 10% found once. CDR1 SGHRS and CDR2 YFSETQ come from the germline V gene. The V segment lost 2 bases and the J segment 2 bases; nucleotides outside the gene matches: 7. The CDR3 spans 16 residues. The clonotype comes from a male donor with ankylosing spondylitis. The chain joins TRBV5-1 to TRBJ2-1; 7 nucleotides align to TRBD2. Material: blood, either unsorted or a sorted T cell fraction (not recorded which). The CDR3 sequence: CASSFGGGTTYNEQFF. The DNA of the CDR3 is TGCGCCAGCAGCTTTGGCGGGGGAACGACCTACAATGAGCAGTTCTTC. Full variable domain (outside the CDR3, taken from reference TRBV5-1 and TRBJ2-1): KAGVTQTPRYLIKTRGQQVTLSCSPISGHRSVSWYQQTPGQGLQFLFEYFSETQRNKGNFPGRFSGRQFSNSRSEMNVSTLELGDSALYLCASSFGGGTTYNEQFFGPGTRLTVL.